This TCR beta chain was captured by sequencing in a study of blood T cell repertoires in COVID-19. Seattle enrolled patients during active infection and tracked them longitudinally. Generated by immunoSEQ multiplex PCR, the TCRdb table keeps only in-frame clones and is missing some. The sample lists about 270,000 clones, about 86% occurring once. The germline CDR1 and CDR2 sequences are LNHDA and SQIVND (reference sequence). V was shortened by 7 bases and J by 5 bases, with 14 bases between the two germline ends. The CDR3 is 13 amino acids. This chain links TRBV19 with TRBJ2-5, with D possibly matching TRBD2 (6 bases). The clonotype was recovered from a woman aged 30 to 39 with COVID-19, enrolled during active disease. Sequencing was carried out using peripheral blood. The CDR3 DNA is TGTGCCAGTACCCCCGGACGGGAGGAGACCCAGTACTTC. Translating gives CASTPGREETQYF.